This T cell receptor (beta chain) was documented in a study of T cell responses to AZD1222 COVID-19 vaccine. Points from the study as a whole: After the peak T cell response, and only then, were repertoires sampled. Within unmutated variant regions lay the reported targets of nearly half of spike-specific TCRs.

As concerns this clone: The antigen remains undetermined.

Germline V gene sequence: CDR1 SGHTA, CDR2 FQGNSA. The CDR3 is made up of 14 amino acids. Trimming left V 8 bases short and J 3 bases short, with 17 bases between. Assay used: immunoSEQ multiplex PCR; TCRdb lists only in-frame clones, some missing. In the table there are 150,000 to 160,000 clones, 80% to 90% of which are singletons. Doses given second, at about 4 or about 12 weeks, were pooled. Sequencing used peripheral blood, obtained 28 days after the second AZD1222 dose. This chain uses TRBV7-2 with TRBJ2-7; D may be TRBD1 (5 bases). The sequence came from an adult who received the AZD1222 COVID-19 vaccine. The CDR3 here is CASATTGLSYEQYF. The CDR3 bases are TGTGCCAGCGCGACCACAGGTTTGAGCTACGAGCAGTACTTC.